The clone carrying this TCR beta chain occurred once. Its cognate antigen is unknown. Sequencing relied on a cDNA template that was reverse transcribed from extracted RNA. The table came from immunoSEQ multiplex PCR; TCRdb's copy has only in-frame clones and leaves some out. Of 200,000 to 250,000 clones listed, under 75% are singletons. The entry originates in a study of CD8+ T cells in alopecia areata. Study in general: Administration of oral tofacitinib to treated patients was at 5 to 10 mg twice daily.

Sample treatment: oral pan-JAK inhibitor, 5-10 mg twice daily. Study-wide findings and caveats: On tofacitinib, scalp and blood still held many of the expanded lesional clones. An increase in clonality over normal scalp was evident in lesional scalp, especially alopecia totalis/universalis.

The receptor comes from a human donor with alopecia areata. This specimen consisted of CD4+ T cells sorted from blood, obtained at week 4, from a patient treated with tofacitinib.

The CDR3 DNA reads TGCAGCGGGTCCCGGGACACTGAAGCTTTCTTT. Residues: CSGSRDTEAFF. V usage is TRBV29-1 and J usage is TRBJ1-1; no clear D. The CDR3 covers 11 residues. V lost 7 bases and J 3 bases, leaving 9 bases between the germline ends. The germline CDR1 and CDR2 sequences are SQVTM and ANQGSEA.